A selection of T cell receptor beta chains follows, all from one sample in a study of blood T cell repertoires in COVID-19. TCRdb's copy holds only in-frame clones and misses some; the assay was immunoSEQ multiplex PCR. The sample includes about 250,000 clones, approximately 83% of them seen just once. The sequenced material came from peripheral blood. Source of these receptors: a man older than 75 with acute or convalescent COVID-19. Both conserved end residues are part of each CDR3. A D gene is named only where the DNA matches it firmly. Clone size is stated in some rows and not others, as once, few, many or a class when expanded.

v_call	d_call	clone_size	j_call	cdr3_nt	cdr3_aa
TRBV11-2	NA	NA	TRBJ2-2	TGTGCCAGCACGAATAGGGGGGGCCCTAACACCGGGGAGCTGTTTTTT	CASTNRGGPNTGELFF
TRBV6-1	NA	once	TRBJ2-7	TGTGCCAGCAGTGAATGGGGGGACCTCTCCTACGAGCAGTACTTC	CASSEWGDLSYEQYF
TRBV2	NA	NA	TRBJ2-7	TGTGCCAGCAAGTTGGGGGGGGCCAGAGAGCAGTACTTC	CASKLGGAREQYF
TRBV11-2	TRBD2	NA	TRBJ2-3	TGTGCCAGCAGCTTAATCCCGACTAGCGGAAAAACAGATACGCAGTATTTT	CASSLIPTSGKTDTQYF
TRBV24-1	TRBD1	NA	TRBJ2-1	TGTGCCACCAGTGACCCCGGGACAGGTTCCTACAATGAGCAGTTCTTC	CATSDPGTGSYNEQFF
TRBV19	TRBD1	NA	TRBJ1-5	TGTGCCAGTAGGAGACAGGGCGATCAGCCCCAGCATTTT	CASRRQGDQPQHF
TRBV30	TRBD1	NA	TRBJ1-2	TGTGCCTGGAGTAGACAGGGATTCAGTGGCTACACCTTC	CAWSRQGFSGYTF
TRBV28	TRBD1	once	TRBJ1-2	TGTGCCAGCGGTTTAGACAGGGGGGAATATGGCTACACCTTC	CASGLDRGEYGYTF
TRBV10-3	NA	NA	TRBJ1-2	TGTGCCATCAGTGAGTCTGGCAGGGCAGAGATTGGCTACACCTTC	CAISESGRAEIGYTF
TRBV6-5	TRBD2	NA	TRBJ2-7	TGTGCCAGCAGTATTGGGGCTAGCGGGAGGTACGAGCAGTACTTC	CASSIGASGRYEQYF
TRBV5-1	TRBD1	NA	TRBJ1-3	TGCGCCAGCAGCAATGACAGGGTCGGAAACACCATATATTTT	CASSNDRVGNTIYF
TRBV5-5	NA	NA	TRBJ1-4	TGTGCCAGCAGCTTGTCGGCCAATCGCGGTGAAAAACTGTTTTTT	CASSLSANRGEKLFF
TRBV5-6	NA	NA	TRBJ1-5	TGTGCCAGCAGCTTGGGACAGTTTCCGAATCAGCCCCAGCATTTT	CASSLGQFPNQPQHF
TRBV19	NA	few	TRBJ2-1	TGTGCCAGTAGGCCCTGGCGGTCAACAAATGAGCAGTTCTTC	CASRPWRSTNEQFF
TRBV7-3	NA	NA	TRBJ2-7	TGTGCCAGCAGTTTTTACCCAGGGGAAGCCTACGAGCAGTACTTC	CASSFYPGEAYEQYF
TRBV5-8	NA	NA	TRBJ2-1	TGTGCCAGCAGCCCAAACAGGGTAAGGCTCTACAATGAGCAGTTCTTC	CASSPNRVRLYNEQFF
TRBV7-9	TRBD2	NA	TRBJ2-3	TGTGCCAGCAGCTTACTAGCGGGGGGGCTAACAGATACGCAGTATTTT	CASSLLAGGLTDTQYF
TRBV2	NA	NA	TRBJ2-2	TGTGCCAGCAGTGACTCCCTTACCGGAGCCGGGGAGCTGTTTTTT	CASSDSLTGAGELFF
TRBV5-1	TRBD1	NA	TRBJ2-7	TGCGCCAGCAGCGGGGACAGGGGCGGTTACGAGCAGTACTTC	CASSGDRGGYEQYF
TRBV6-5	NA	NA	TRBJ2-7	TGTGCCAGCAGTTACTTTGGGGGCAACATAGCCTACGAGCAGTACTTC	CASSYFGGNIAYEQYF
TRBV2	NA	NA	TRBJ1-6	TGTGCCAGCAGTGAGTACAGATATAATTCACCCCTCCACTTT	CASSEYRYNSPLHF
TRBV5-4	NA	NA	TRBJ1-4	TGTGCCAGCAGCTTGGCAGGGCGGAATGAAAAACTGTTTTTT	CASSLAGRNEKLFF
TRBV2	TRBD1	NA	TRBJ1-2	TGTGCCAGCACCCCCGACAGGGGTTATGGCTACACCTTC	CASTPDRGYGYTF
TRBV19	NA	NA	TRBJ2-4	TGTGCCAGCAACAGGAACAGGGAGGCCAAAAACATTCAGTACTTC	CASNRNREAKNIQYF
TRBV2	NA	NA	TRBJ2-1	TGTGCCAGCAGTGTCCACGGGCGGGCCGAGCAGTTCTTC	CASSVHGRAEQFF
TRBV6-1	NA	NA	TRBJ1-5	TGTGCCAGCAGTGAAAGGAGGGACAATCAGCCCCAGCATTTT	CASSERRDNQPQHF
TRBV9	TRBD2	NA	TRBJ2-2	TGTGCCAGCGGGCGGGGGACCTACACCGGGGAGCTGTTTTTT	CASGRGTYTGELFF
TRBV2	NA	once	TRBJ2-3	TGTGCCAGCAGTTTGTCATGGCCTAGCACAGATACGCAGTATTTT	CASSLSWPSTDTQYF
TRBV10-1	TRBD2	NA	TRBJ2-3	TGCGCCAGCAGTGAGGGAAGGGGACTAGCGGGGGGATTCCGTCCGATGAGTACGCAGTATTTT	CASSEGRGLAGGFRPMSTQYF
TRBV7-3	NA	NA	TRBJ1-3	TGTGCCAGCAGCTTAATGGGAGGCTCTGGAAACACCATATATTTT	CASSLMGGSGNTIYF
TRBV15	NA	once	TRBJ1-3	TGTGCCACCAGCACCATTAGAGGGAGGAGCATCTCTGGAAACACCATATATTTT	CATSTIRGRSISGNTIYF
TRBV14	TRBD1	few	TRBJ1-2	TGTGCCAGCAGTCGACAGGGGGGAGAGCGAGGCTACACCTTC	CASSRQGGERGYTF
TRBV6-6	TRBD1	few	TRBJ2-2	TGTGCCAGCAGTTACTCAGGGGGCGGGAACACCGGGGAGCTGTTTTTT	CASSYSGGGNTGELFF
TRBV6-4	NA	NA	TRBJ2-3	TGTGCCAGCAGTCCCCTAGGCGGGAGCACAGATACGCAGTATTTT	CASSPLGGSTDTQYF
TRBV18	TRBD1	NA	TRBJ2-7	TGTGCCAGCTCACCCCGGACAGGAAATTACGAGCAGTACTTC	CASSPRTGNYEQYF
TRBV3-1/TRBV3-2	NA	NA	TRBJ2-7	TGTGCCAGCAGCCAAGAGCGGGGGCCGACCTACGAGCAGTACTTC	CASSQERGPTYEQYF
TRBV7-9	TRBD2	NA	TRBJ2-7	TGTGCCAGCAGCCCGGGGTGGACTAGCTACGAGCAGTACTTC	CASSPGWTSYEQYF
TRBV2	NA	NA	TRBJ1-2	TGTGCCAGCATCCGGGGGATCGGTGGCTACACCTTC	CASIRGIGGYTF
TRBV6-5	NA	NA	TRBJ2-2	TGTGCCAGCAGTTACTTGAGGAACACCGGGGAGCTGTTTTTT	CASSYLRNTGELFF
TRBV10-3	NA	NA	TRBJ2-1	TGTGCCATCAGTCGTCGGACTGGATCCTACAATGAGCAGTTCTTC	CAISRRTGSYNEQFF
TRBV19	TRBD2	NA	TRBJ2-5	TGTGCCAGTAGTATAGATGGGACTAGTCGGGAGACCCAGTACTTC	CASSIDGTSRETQYF
TRBV27	TRBD2	NA	TRBJ2-2	TGTGCCAGCACCCGAAAGGGCGGGAGCCCCACCGGGGAGCTGTTTTTT	CASTRKGGSPTGELFF
TRBV6-6	TRBD1	NA	TRBJ1-2	TGTGCCAGCTCGTTACAGGGGCAGAACTATGGCTACACCTTC	CASSLQGQNYGYTF
TRBV3-1/TRBV3-2	NA	few	TRBJ1-4	TGTGCCAGCAGCATCGGACAGAAACTGTTTTTT	CASSIGQKLFF
TRBV14	NA	once	TRBJ2-7	TGTGCCAGCAGCCATTTCGACGAGCAGTACTTC	CASSHFDEQYF
TRBV2	TRBD1	NA	TRBJ1-5	TGTGCCAGCAGTGGGACAGGGGGCAATCAGCCCCAGCATTTT	CASSGTGGNQPQHF
TRBV2	TRBD1	NA	TRBJ2-7	TGTGCCAGCAGAGGACAGGTCTCTAGCCACGAGCAGTACTTC	CASRGQVSSHEQYF
TRBV19	NA	NA	TRBJ2-7	TGTGCCAGTAGCCTCGACAGGAGGAGCTCCTACGAGCAGTACTTC	CASSLDRRSSYEQYF
TRBV28	NA	NA	TRBJ1-4	TGTGCCAGCAGTTTCCTCGGGGCTAATGAAAAACTGTTTTTT	CASSFLGANEKLFF
TRBV13	TRBD1	NA	TRBJ2-2	TGTGCCAGCAGCCGGGGACAGGGTAGCACCGGGGAGCTGTTTTTT	CASSRGQGSTGELFF
TRBV18	TRBD2	once	TRBJ2-7	TGTGCCAGCTCACCAGGTAGGACTAGCTTGGGGACCCGGAACGAGCAGTACTTC	CASSPGRTSLGTRNEQYF
TRBV27	TRBD1	NA	TRBJ2-4	TGTGCCAGCAGTTGGCTAGGGGGCCAAAACATTCAGTACTTC	CASSWLGGQNIQYF
TRBV28	TRBD1	NA	TRBJ2-3	TGTGCCAGCAGTCGAACAGGGGGAGGAACAGATACGCAGTATTTT	CASSRTGGGTDTQYF
TRBV27	NA	NA	TRBJ2-6	TGTGCCAGCAGTCCTTTCCCACTTGAAACCCCCTCTGGGGCCAACGTCCTGACTTTC	CASSPFPLETPSGANVLTF